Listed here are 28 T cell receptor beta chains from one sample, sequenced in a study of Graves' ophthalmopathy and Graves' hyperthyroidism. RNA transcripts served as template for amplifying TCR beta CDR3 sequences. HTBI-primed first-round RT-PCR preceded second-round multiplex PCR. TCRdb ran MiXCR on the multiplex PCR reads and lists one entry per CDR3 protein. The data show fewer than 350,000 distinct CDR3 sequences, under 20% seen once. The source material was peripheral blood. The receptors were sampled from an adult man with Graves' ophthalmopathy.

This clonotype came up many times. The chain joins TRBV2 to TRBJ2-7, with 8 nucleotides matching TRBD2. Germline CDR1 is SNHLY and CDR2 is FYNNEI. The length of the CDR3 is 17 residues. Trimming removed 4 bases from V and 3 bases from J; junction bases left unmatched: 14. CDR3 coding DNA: TGTGCCAGCAGTGGGGGCCCCCCGGGAGGGTCTCACTACGAGCAGTACTTC. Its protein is CASSGGPPGGSHYEQYF.

Here the CDR3 DNA reads TGTGCCAGCAGCTTAGTGGGGTCTGAGACCCAGTACTTC. Protein product: CASSLVGSETQYF. The rearrangement links TRBV7-9 to TRBJ2-5; D remains ambiguous. The CDR3 sequence is 13 residues long. Germline loops: CDR1 SEHNR, CDR2 FQNEAQ (reference sequence). The V gene lost 1 base and the J gene lost 5 bases, with 8 bases spanning the gap.

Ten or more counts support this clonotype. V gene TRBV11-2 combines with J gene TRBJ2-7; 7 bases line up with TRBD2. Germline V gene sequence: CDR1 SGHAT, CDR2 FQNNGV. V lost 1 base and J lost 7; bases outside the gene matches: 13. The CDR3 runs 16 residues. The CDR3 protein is CASSLVGGRVFWEQYF. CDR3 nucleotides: TGTGCCAGCAGCTTAGTGGGTGGGAGGGTCTTCTGGGAGCAGTACTTC.

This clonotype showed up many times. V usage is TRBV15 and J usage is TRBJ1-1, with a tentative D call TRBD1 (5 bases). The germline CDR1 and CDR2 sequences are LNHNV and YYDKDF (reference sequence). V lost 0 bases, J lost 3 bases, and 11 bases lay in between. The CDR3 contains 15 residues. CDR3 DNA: TGTGCCACCAGCAGAGACATCAGGGCGGACACTGAAGCTTTCTTT. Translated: CATSRDIRADTEAFF.

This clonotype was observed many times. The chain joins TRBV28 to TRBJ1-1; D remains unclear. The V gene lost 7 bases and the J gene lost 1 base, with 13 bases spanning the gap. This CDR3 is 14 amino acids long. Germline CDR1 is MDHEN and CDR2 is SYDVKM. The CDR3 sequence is CASKGRVWNTEAFF. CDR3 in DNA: TGTGCCAGCAAAGGACGGGTTTGGAACACTGAAGCTTTCTTT.

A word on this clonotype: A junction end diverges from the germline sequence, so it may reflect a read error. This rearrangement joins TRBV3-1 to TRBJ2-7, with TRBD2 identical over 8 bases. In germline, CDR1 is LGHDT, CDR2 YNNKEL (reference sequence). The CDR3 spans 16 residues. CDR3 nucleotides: TGTGCCATCAGCCCGCCCCAAGCGGGAGTTGCTGCCGAGCAGTACTTC. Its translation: CAISPPQAGVAAEQYF.

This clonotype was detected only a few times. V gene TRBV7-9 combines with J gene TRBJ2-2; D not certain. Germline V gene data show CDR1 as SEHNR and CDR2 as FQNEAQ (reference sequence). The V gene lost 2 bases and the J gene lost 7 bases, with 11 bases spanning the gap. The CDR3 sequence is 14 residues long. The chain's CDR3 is CASSLSSSGGELFF. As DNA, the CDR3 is TGTGCCAGCAGCTTATCTTCATCGGGCGGGGAGCTGTTTTTT.

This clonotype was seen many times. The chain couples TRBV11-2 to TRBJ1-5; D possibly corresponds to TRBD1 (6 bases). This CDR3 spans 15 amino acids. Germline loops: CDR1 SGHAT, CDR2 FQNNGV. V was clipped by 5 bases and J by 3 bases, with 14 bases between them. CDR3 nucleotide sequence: TGTGCCAGCAGCAGAGGGACACCATACAATCAGCCCCAGCATTTT. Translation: CASSRGTPYNQPQHF.

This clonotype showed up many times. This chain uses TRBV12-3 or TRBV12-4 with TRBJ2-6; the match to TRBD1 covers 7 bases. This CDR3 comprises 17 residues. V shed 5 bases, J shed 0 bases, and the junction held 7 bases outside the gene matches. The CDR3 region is CASSNPGQLSGANVLTF. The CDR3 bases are TGTGCCAGCAGTAATCCGGGACAGCTCTCTGGGGCCAACGTCCTGACTTTC.

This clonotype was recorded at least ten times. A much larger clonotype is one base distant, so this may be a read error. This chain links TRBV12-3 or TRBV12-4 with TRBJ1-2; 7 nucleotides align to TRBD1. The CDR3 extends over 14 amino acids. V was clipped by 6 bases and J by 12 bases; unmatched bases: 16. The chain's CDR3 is CASSLSNRGGGHTF. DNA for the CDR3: TGTGCCAGCAGCCTATCCAACAGGGGTGGGGGCCACACCTTC.

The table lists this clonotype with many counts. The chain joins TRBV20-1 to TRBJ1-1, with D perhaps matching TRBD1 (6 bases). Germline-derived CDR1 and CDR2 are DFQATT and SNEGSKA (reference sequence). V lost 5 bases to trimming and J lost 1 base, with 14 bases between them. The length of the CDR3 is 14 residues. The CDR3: CSAGTGWGNTEAFF. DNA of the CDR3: TGCAGTGCTGGAACAGGGTGGGGGAACACTGAAGCTTTCTTT.

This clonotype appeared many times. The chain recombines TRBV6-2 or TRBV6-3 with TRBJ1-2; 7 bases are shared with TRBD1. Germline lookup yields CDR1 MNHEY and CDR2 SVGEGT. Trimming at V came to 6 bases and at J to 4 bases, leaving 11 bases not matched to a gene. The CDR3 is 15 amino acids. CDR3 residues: CASSPRQGVTYGYTF. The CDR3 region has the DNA TGTGCCAGCAGCCCCCGCCAGGGGGTCACCTATGGCTACACCTTC.

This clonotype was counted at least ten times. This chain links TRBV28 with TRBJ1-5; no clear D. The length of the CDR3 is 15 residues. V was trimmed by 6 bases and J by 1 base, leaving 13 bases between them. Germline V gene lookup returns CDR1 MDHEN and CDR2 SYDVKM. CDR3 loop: CASRTRGSSNQPQHF. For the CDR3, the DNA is TGTGCCAGCAGGACCAGAGGGAGCAGCAATCAGCCCCAGCATTTT.

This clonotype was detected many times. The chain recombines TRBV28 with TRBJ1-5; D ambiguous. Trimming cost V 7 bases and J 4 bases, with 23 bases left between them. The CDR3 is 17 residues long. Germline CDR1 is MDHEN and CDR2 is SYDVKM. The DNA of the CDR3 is TGTGCCAGCAAATCGGCCGGGGTAGGTTTGGGAAATCAGCCCCAGCATTTT. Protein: CASKSAGVGLGNQPQHF.

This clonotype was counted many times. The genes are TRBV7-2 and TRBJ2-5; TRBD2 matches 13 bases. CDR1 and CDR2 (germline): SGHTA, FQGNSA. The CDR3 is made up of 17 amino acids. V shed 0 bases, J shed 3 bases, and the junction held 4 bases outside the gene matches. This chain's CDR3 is CASSLAPGLAGKETQYF. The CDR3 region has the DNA TGTGCCAGCAGCTTAGCCCCGGGACTAGCGGGGAAAGAGACCCAGTACTTC.

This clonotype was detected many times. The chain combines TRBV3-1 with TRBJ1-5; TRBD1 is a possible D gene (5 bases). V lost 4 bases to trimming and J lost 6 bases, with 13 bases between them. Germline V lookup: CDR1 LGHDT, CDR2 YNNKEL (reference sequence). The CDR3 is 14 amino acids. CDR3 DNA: TGTGCCAGCAGCCTTCAGGGTGCCGGTCAGCCCCAGCATTTT. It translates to CASSLQGAGQPQHF.

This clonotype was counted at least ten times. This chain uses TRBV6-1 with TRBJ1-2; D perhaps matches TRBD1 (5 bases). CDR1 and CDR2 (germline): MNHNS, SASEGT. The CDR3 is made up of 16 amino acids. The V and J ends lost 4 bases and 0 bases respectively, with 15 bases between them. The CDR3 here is CASSGPRRQTNYGYTF. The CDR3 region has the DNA TGTGCCAGCAGTGGCCCCAGAAGACAGACTAACTATGGCTACACCTTC.

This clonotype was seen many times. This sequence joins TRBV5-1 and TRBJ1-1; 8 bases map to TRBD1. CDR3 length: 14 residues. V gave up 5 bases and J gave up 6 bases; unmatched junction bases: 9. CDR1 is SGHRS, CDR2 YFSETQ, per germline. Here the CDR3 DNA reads TGCGCCAGCAGACTTGGACAGGGAGGCGCTGAAGCTTTCTTT. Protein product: CASRLGQGGAEAFF.

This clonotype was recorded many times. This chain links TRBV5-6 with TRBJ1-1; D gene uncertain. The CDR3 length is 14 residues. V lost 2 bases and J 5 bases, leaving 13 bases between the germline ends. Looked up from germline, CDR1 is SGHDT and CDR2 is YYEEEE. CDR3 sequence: CASSFVGGETEAFF. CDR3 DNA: TGTGCCAGCAGCTTTGTGGGAGGAGAAACTGAAGCTTTCTTT. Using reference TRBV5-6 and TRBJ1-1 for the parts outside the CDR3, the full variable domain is DAGVTQSPTHLIKTRGQQVTLRCSPKSGHDTVSWYQQALGQGPQFIFQYYEEEERQRGNFPDRFSGHQFPNYSSELNVNALLLGDSALYLCASSFVGGETEAFFGQGTRLTVV.

CDR3 amino acids: CASRLGQGARNTEAFF. Here the CDR3 DNA reads TGTGCCAGCAGGTTAGGACAGGGGGCGAGGAACACTGAAGCTTTCTTT. The rearrangement uses TRBV6-5 and TRBJ1-1; TRBD1 matches 11 bases. This CDR3 is built from 16 residues. CDR1 and CDR2 from the germline V gene are MNHEY and SVGAGI. With V trimmed by 6 bases and J by 1 base, 7 bases remained unmatched.

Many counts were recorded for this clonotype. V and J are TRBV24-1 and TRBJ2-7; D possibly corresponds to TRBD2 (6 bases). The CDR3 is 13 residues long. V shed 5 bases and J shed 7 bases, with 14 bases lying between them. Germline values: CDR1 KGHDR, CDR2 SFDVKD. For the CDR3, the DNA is TGTGCCACCAGTGGCCGCGGGACGGGGGAGCAGTACTTC. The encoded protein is CATSGRGTGEQYF.

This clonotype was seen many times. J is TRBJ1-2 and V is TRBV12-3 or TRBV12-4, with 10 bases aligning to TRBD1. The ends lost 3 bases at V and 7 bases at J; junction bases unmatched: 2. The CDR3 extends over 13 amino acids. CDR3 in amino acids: CASSFRDRGGYTF. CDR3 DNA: TGTGCCAGCAGTTTTCGGGACAGGGGTGGCTACACCTTC.

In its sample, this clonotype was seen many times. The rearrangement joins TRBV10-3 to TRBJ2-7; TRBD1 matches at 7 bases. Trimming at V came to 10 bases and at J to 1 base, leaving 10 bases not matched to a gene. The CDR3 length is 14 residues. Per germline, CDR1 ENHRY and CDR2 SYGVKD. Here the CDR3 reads CATTGTASSYEQYF. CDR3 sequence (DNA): TGTGCCACCACCGGGACAGCTTCATCCTACGAGCAGTACTTC.

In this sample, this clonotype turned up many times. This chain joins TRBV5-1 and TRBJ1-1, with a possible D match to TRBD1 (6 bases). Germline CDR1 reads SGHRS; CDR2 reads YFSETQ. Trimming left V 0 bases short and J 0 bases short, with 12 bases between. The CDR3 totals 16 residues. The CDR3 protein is CASSLDPGGMNTEAFF. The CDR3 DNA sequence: TGCGCCAGCAGCTTGGACCCGGGGGGCATGAACACTGAAGCTTTCTTT. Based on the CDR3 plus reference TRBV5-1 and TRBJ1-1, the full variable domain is KAGVTQTPRYLIKTRGQQVTLSCSPISGHRSVSWYQQTPGQGLQFLFEYFSETQRNKGNFPGRFSGRQFSNSRSEMNVSTLELGDSALYLCASSLDPGGMNTEAFFGQGTRLTVV.

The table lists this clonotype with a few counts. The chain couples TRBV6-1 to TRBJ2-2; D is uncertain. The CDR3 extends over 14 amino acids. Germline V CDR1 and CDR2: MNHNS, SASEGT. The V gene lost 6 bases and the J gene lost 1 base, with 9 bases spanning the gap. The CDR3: CASRMKWNTGELFF. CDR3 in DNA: TGTGCCAGCAGGATGAAGTGGAACACCGGGGAGCTGTTTTTT.

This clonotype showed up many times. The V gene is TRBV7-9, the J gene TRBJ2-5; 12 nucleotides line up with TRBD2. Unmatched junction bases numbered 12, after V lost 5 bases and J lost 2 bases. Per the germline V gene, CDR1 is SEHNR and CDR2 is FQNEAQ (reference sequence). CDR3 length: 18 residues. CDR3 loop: CASSAPKRLAGVQETQYF. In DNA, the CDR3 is TGTGCCAGCAGCGCCCCAAAACGACTAGCGGGAGTGCAAGAGACCCAGTACTTC.

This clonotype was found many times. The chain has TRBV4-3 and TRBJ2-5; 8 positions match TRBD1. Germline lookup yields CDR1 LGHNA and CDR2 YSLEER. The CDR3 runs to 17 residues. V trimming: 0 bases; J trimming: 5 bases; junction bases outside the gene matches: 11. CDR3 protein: CASSQDWAGGGGETQYF. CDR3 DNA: TGCGCCAGCAGCCAAGATTGGGCAGGGGGCGGAGGGGAGACCCAGTACTTC.

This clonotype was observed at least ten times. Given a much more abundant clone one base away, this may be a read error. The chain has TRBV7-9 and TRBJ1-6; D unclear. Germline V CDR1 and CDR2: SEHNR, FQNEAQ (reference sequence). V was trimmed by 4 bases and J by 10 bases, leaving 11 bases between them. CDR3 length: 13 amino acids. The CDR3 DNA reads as TGTGCCAGCAGCTCCGACGGTTTATCACCCCTCCACTTT. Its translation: CASSSDGLSPLHF.